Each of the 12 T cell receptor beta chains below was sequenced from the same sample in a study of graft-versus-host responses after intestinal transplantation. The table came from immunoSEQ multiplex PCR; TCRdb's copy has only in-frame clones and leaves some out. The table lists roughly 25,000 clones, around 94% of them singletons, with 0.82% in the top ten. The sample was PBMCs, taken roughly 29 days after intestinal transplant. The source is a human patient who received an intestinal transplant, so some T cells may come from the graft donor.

CDR3 protein: CASSSLAGELFF. The DNA for the CDR3 is TGTGCCAGCAGTTCCCTGGCCGGGGAGCTGTTTTTT. The V gene is TRBV5-6, the J gene TRBJ2-2; D unresolved. Germline CDR1 reads SGHDT; CDR2 reads YYEEEE. CDR3 length equals 12 residues. V lost 5 bases and J lost 6, with 8 bases in between.

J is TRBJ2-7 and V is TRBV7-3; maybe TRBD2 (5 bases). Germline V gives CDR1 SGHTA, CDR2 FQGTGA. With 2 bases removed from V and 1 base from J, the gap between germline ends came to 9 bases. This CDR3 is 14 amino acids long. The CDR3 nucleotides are TGTGCCAGCAGCTTACAGCGGACTTCCTACGAGCAGTACTTC. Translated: CASSLQRTSYEQYF.

The CDR3 nucleotides are TGCGCCAGCAGCTTGGCCGATACGCAGTATTTT. Encoded protein: CASSLADTQYF. V usage is TRBV5-1 and J usage is TRBJ2-3; no firm D call. CDR3 length: 11 amino acids. Trimming left V 0 bases short and J 6 bases short, with 2 bases between. Germline lookup yields CDR1 SGHRS and CDR2 YFSETQ.

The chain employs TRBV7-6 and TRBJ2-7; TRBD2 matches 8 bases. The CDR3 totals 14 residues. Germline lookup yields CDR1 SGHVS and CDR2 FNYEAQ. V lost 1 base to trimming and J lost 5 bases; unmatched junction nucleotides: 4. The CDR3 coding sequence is TGTGCCAGCAGCTTAGGGGTAGCGGGGAACGAGCAGTACTTC. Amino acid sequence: CASSLGVAGNEQYF.

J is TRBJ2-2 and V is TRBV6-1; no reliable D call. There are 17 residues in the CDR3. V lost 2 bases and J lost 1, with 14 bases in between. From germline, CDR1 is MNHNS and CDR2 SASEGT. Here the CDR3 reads CASSEYLNGGNTGELFF. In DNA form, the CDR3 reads TGTGCCAGCAGTGAATACCTAAACGGCGGGAACACCGGGGAGCTGTTTTTT.

The CDR3 region has the DNA TGTGCCAGCTGGACCAAGTGGGAGGGGTCCGAGCAGTACTTC. Amino acids: CASWTKWEGSEQYF. The chain employs TRBV6-5 and TRBJ2-7; TRBD2 matches 7 bases. Germline CDR1 and CDR2: MNHEY and SVGAGI. CDR3 length: 14 residues. V shed 8 bases, J shed 6 bases, and the junction held 13 bases outside the gene matches.

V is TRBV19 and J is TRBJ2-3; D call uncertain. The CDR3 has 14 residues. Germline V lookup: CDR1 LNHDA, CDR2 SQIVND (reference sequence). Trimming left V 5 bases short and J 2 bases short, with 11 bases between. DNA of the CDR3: TGTGCCAGTAGTTCCGGACGGTCCACAGATACGCAGTATTTT. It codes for CASSSGRSTDTQYF.

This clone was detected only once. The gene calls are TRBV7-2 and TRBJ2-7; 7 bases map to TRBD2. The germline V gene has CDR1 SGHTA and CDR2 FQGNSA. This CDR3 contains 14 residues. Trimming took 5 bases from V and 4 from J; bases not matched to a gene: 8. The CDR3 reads CASSIGTNIYEQYF. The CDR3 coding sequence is TGTGCCAGCAGCATCGGGACTAACATATACGAGCAGTACTTC.

As DNA, the CDR3 is TGCAGCGTTGAATCGGGGGGCGGGGAGCTGTTTTTT. It translates to CSVESGGGELFF. The rearrangement joins TRBV29-1 to TRBJ2-2; 7 nucleotides line up with TRBD2. Trimming at V came to 2 bases and at J to 7 bases, leaving 1 base not matched to a gene. CDR1 and CDR2 (germline): SQVTM, ANQGSEA. The CDR3 is 12 amino acids.

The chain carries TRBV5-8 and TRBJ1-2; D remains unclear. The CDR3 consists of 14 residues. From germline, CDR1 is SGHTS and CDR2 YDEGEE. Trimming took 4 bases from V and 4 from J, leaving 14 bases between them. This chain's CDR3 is CASSLGPGPYGYTF. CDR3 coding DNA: TGTGCCAGCAGCCTGGGCCCAGGCCCCTATGGCTACACCTTC.

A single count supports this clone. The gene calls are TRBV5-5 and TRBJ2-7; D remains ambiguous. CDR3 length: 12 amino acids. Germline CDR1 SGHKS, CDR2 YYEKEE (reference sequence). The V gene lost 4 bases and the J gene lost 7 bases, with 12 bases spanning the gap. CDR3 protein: CASSPDLREQYF. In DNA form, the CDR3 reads TGTGCCAGCAGCCCAGACCTGAGGGAGCAGTACTTC.

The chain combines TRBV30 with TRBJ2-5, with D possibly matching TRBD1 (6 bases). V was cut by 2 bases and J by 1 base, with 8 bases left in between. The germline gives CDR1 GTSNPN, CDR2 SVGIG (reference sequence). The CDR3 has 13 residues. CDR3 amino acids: CAWSWTVQETQYF. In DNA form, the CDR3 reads TGTGCCTGGAGTTGGACAGTCCAAGAGACCCAGTACTTC.